Following are 16 T cell receptor beta chains from one sample sequenced in a study of shared clonotypes between healthy human individuals. Profiled with immunoSEQ multiplex PCR; TCRdb holds only in-frame clones, not every one. Found here are more than 900,000 clones, about 80% of them singletons; the top ten hold roughly 0.62%. Sample: memory CD4+ T cells from PBMCs. The subset is: CD45RA-negative fraction. The receptors originated from a man younger than 30 in good health. Some clones in this sample may be carry-over from other donors' samples.

The gene calls are TRBV19 and TRBJ1-3; the D is unclear. The CDR3 has 13 amino acids. CDR1 and CDR2 from the germline V gene are LNHDA and SQIVND (reference sequence). The germline V and J ends were trimmed by 6 bases and 0 bases, with 6 bases remaining between them. CDR3 nucleotides: TGTGCCAGTAGACCTTTCTCTGGAAACACCATATATTTT. This gives the protein CASRPFSGNTIYF.

This clone was seen ten or more times. The chain carries TRBV13 and TRBJ2-3; D unclear. There are 13 residues in the CDR3. The germline V and J ends were trimmed by 5 bases and 7 bases, with 13 bases remaining between them. The germline gives CDR1 PRHDT, CDR2 FYEKMQ (reference sequence). The CDR3 loop reads CASSPLGLYTQYF. The DNA for the CDR3 is TGTGCCAGCAGCCCCCTGGGTCTCTATACGCAGTATTTT. Together with reference TRBV13 and TRBJ2-3, the CDR3 gives the full variable domain: AAGVIQSPRHLIKEKRETATLKCYPIPRHDTVYWYQQGPGQDPQFLISFYEKMQSDKGSIPDRFSAQQFSDYHSELNMSSLELGDSALYFCASSPLGLYTQYFGPGTRLTVL.

The chain couples TRBV29-1 to TRBJ1-1, with unresolved D. V was pared by 4 bases and J by 5 bases, with 8 bases between. The CDR3 loop spans 11 amino acids. Germline CDR1 reads SQVTM; CDR2 reads ANQGSEA. In DNA form, the CDR3 reads TGCAGCGTTGTCCCAGTTACTGAAGCTTTCTTT. Protein product: CSVVPVTEAFF.

The chain links TRBV9 to TRBJ2-2; D not certain. CDR3 length equals 14 residues. With 0 bases removed from V and 4 bases from J, the gap between germline ends came to 7 bases. The germline V gene has CDR1 SGDLS and CDR2 YYNGEE. As DNA, the CDR3 is TGTGCCAGCAGCGTAGTAGTCGGCACCGGGGAGCTGTTTTTT. Translating gives CASSVVVGTGELFF.

The chain has TRBV19 and TRBJ1-2, with 7 bases lining up with TRBD1. V dropped 5 bases and J dropped 7; count of bases not matched to a gene: 10. The CDR3 has 14 residues. CDR1 LNHDA and CDR2 SQIVND come from the germline V gene (reference sequence). CDR3 amino acids: CASSPRQGRGGYTF. CDR3 DNA sequence: TGTGCCAGTAGTCCGCGACAGGGAAGAGGTGGCTACACCTTC. Looking up the rest from reference TRBV19 and TRBJ1-2 gives the full variable domain: DGGITQSPKYLFRKEGQNVTLSCEQNLNHDAMYWYRQDPGQGLRLIYYSQIVNDFQKGDIAEGYSVSREKKESFPLTVTSAQKNPTAFYLCASSPRQGRGGYTFGSGTRLTVV.

The chain employs TRBV27 and TRBJ2-4; D is undetermined. Trimming stripped 2 bases from V and 0 bases from J, with 5 bases between. The CDR3 loop spans 14 amino acids. The V gene's germline CDR1 is MNHEY and CDR2 SMNVEV (reference sequence). The CDR3 region has the DNA TGTGCCAGCAGTTTAGGGCTAGCCAAAAACATTCAGTACTTC. It is translated as CASSLGLAKNIQYF.

The V call is TRBV5-1, the J call TRBJ2-3; 9 bases align to TRBD1. CDR3 length equals 15 residues. CDR1 is SGHRS, CDR2 YFSETQ, per germline. V trimming: 4 bases; J trimming: 5 bases; junction bases outside the gene matches: 8. For the CDR3, the DNA is TGCGCCAGCAGCCCCAGGGACAGGGATAGAGATACGCAGTATTTT. Translating it yields CASSPRDRDRDTQYF.

The V and J genes are TRBV4-1 and TRBJ1-1; D remains ambiguous. CDR3 length: 14 amino acids. The V end was cut by 8 bases, the J end by 8 bases, with 21 bases between. Looked up from germline, CDR1 is MGHRA and CDR2 is YSYEKL. CDR3 bases: TGCGCCAGCGGAGGGAAAGGCGGACTGACGGAAGCTTTCTTT. Translated, it gives CASGGKGGLTEAFF.

The V gene is TRBV5-4, the J gene TRBJ2-5, with TRBD2 identical over 10 bases. The V gene end was trimmed by 0 bases and the J gene end by 5 bases; junction bases not matched to a gene: 10. The CDR3 is 17 amino acids. Germline V gene sequence: CDR1 SGHNT, CDR2 YYREEE (reference sequence). The CDR3 protein is CASSLGGASGSLETQYF. The CDR3, as DNA: TGTGCCAGCAGCTTGGGAGGAGCTAGCGGGAGTTTGGAGACCCAGTACTTC. Looking up the rest from reference TRBV5-4 and TRBJ2-5 gives the full variable domain: ETGVTQSPTHLIKTRGQQVTLRCSSQSGHNTVSWYQQALGQGPQFIFQYYREEENGRGNFPPRFSGLQFPNYSSELNVNALELDDSALYLCASSLGGASGSLETQYFGPGTRLLVL.

About this clone: The same CDR3 is also encoded by other DNA sequences in this sample. The chain is built from TRBV18 and TRBJ1-1; 7 bases align to TRBD1. V shed 1 base and J 3 bases; nucleotides not matched to a gene: 2. This CDR3 is 14 amino acids long. Germline CDR1 KGHSH, CDR2 LQKENI. The CDR3: CASSPRQGDTEAFF. The DNA for the CDR3 is TGTGCCAGCTCACCACGGCAGGGGGACACTGAAGCTTTCTTT.

The V call is TRBV5-1, the J call TRBJ1-1, with D possibly TRBD1 on 6 matching bases. Trimming shortened V by 4 bases and J by 12 bases, and 16 bases separated the two germline ends. Germline V gene lookup returns CDR1 SGHRS and CDR2 YFSETQ. This CDR3 comprises 12 residues. In DNA, the CDR3 is TGCGCCAGCAGCGCCAGCGGGGGGCGACCTTTCTTT. Encoded protein: CASSASGGRPFF.

Only a few counts were recorded for this clone. The chain combines TRBV7-3 with TRBJ1-2, with 7 positions matching TRBD1. The CDR3 spans 13 residues. V was clipped by 3 bases and J by 8 bases; unmatched bases: 6. Germline V CDR1 and CDR2: SGHTA, FQGTGA. The CDR3 sequence: CASSLTGSNGYTF. CDR3 DNA: TGTGCCAGCAGCTTGACAGGGTCGAACGGCTACACCTTC.

The chain joins TRBV28 to TRBJ1-3; D not resolved. Germline V gene data show CDR1 as MDHEN and CDR2 as SYDVKM. V shed 6 bases and J shed 0 bases, with 12 bases lying between them. This CDR3 contains 15 residues. The CDR3 region is CASSRFGISGNTIYF. CDR3 nucleotides: TGTGCCAGCAGCAGGTTCGGCATCTCTGGAAACACCATATATTTT. The full variable domain, with the rest looked up from reference TRBV28 and TRBJ1-3, is DVKVTQSSRYLVKRTGEKVFLECVQDMDHENMFWYRQDPGLGLRLIYFSYDVKMKEKGDIPEGYSVSREKKERFSLILESASTNQTSMYLCASSRFGISGNTIYFGEGSWLTVV.

This clone was observed a few times. This rearrangement joins TRBV5-8 to TRBJ2-5; 7 bases fit TRBD1. Unmatched junction bases numbered 10, after V lost 0 bases and J lost 5 bases. The CDR3 length is 16 residues. Germline V gene lookup returns CDR1 SGHTS and CDR2 YDEGEE. The CDR3 DNA is TGTGCCAGCAGCTTGGCGGCAGGGGGATTCGGGGAGACCCAGTACTTC. It is translated as CASSLAAGGFGETQYF.

The V and J genes are TRBV6-5 and TRBJ2-2; D unclear. Deletions cut 3 bases from V and 4 bases from J, with 15 bases between. Germline V lookup: CDR1 MNHEY, CDR2 SVGAGI. The CDR3 totals 16 residues. This CDR3 is CASSYLPPRRTGELFF. The DNA for the CDR3 is TGTGCCAGCAGTTATCTCCCGCCGAGGCGCACCGGGGAGCTGTTTTTT.

This chain links TRBV4-1 with TRBJ2-1; D possibly corresponds to TRBD2 (6 bases). Per the germline V gene, CDR1 is MGHRA and CDR2 is YSYEKL. The ends were cut back, 1 base at V and 0 bases at J, with 10 bases in the middle. This CDR3 comprises 16 residues. The CDR3 loop reads CASSQGGLRSYNEQFF. The CDR3 DNA is TGCGCCAGCAGCCAAGGGGGACTCCGCTCCTACAATGAGCAGTTCTTC.